The clone carrying this TCR beta chain showed up many times. This sample stems from a study of early T cells in non-severe SARS-CoV-2 infection. Study at large: Chains were unpaired, as sequencing was done on bulk RNA from unsorted whole blood.

Unique molecular identifiers were added to individual cDNA molecules. TCRdb itself ran the 5' RACE reads through MiXCR, one entry per CDR3 protein. Of 98,000 or so distinct CDR3 sequences in the sample, about 12% were seen once. V lost 3 bases and J lost 0, with 15 bases in between. This CDR3 spans 18 amino acids. This sequence was found in an adult who was a healthcare worker with PCR-confirmed SARS-CoV-2 infection or an uninfected control (not recorded which). The V gene is TRBV12-3 or TRBV12-4, the J gene TRBJ1-6; D is ambiguous. Sequences were obtained from whole blood. The CDR3 region is CASSFIGTGGSYNSPLHF. In DNA form, the CDR3 reads TGTGCCAGCAGTTTTATCGGCACCGGCGGCTCCTATAATTCACCCCTCCACTTT.